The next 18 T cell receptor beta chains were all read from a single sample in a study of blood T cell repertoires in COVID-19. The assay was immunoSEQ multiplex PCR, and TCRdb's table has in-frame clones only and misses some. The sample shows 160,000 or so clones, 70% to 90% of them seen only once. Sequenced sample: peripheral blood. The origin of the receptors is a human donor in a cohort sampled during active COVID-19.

The CDR3 coding sequence is TGTGCCAGCAGTCTTAGCGGGGCATCCACAGATACGCAGTATTTT. As protein: CASSLSGASTDTQYF. This chain links TRBV28 with TRBJ2-3; 8 bases match TRBD2. Looked up from germline, CDR1 is MDHEN and CDR2 is SYDVKM. The junction had 6 bases not matched to a gene; V was cut back by 5 bases and J by 2 bases. There are 15 residues in the CDR3. Full variable domain (outside the CDR3, taken from reference TRBV28 and TRBJ2-3): DVKVTQSSRYLVKRTGEKVFLECVQDMDHENMFWYRQDPGLGLRLIYFSYDVKMKEKGDIPEGYSVSREKKERFSLILESASTNQTSMYLCASSLSGASTDTQYFGPGTRLTVL.

Written as DNA, the CDR3 is TGTGCCATCAGTGGAGGACAGAACACCGGGGAGCTGTTTTTT. It translates to CAISGGQNTGELFF. The chain couples TRBV10-3 to TRBJ2-2; D might be TRBD1 (5 bases). The CDR3 contains 14 residues. V was pared by 4 bases and J by 1 base, with 7 bases between. Germline lookup yields CDR1 ENHRY and CDR2 SYGVKD.

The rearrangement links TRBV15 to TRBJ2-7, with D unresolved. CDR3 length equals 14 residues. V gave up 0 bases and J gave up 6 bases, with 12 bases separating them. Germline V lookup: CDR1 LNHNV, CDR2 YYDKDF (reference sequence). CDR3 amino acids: CATSREVLGSEQYF. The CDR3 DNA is TGTGCCACCAGCAGAGAAGTTTTGGGCTCCGAGCAGTACTTC.

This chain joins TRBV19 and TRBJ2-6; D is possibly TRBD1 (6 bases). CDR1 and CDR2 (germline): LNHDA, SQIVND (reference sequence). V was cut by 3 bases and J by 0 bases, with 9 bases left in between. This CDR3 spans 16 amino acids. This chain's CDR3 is CASSMRGNSGANVLTF. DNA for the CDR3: TGTGCCAGTAGTATGAGGGGGAACTCTGGGGCCAACGTCCTGACTTTC.

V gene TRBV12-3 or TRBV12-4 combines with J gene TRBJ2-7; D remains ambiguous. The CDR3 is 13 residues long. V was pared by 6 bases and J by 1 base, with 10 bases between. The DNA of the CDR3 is TGTGCCAGCAGGCCCTCGAGGTCCTACGAGCAGTACTTC. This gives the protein CASRPSRSYEQYF.

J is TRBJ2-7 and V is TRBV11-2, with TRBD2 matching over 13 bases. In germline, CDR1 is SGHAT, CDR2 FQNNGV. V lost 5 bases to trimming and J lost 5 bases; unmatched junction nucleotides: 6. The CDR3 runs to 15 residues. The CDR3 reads CASSPRTSGSNEQYF. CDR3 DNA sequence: TGTGCCAGCAGCCCCAGGACTAGCGGGAGCAACGAGCAGTACTTC.

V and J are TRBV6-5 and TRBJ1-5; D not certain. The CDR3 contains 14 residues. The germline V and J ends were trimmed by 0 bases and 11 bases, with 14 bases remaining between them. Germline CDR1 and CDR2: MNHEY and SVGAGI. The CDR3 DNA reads TGTGCCAGCAGTTACTCTCTTTACACGGGGTCCCAGCATTTT. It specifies CASSYSLYTGSQHF.

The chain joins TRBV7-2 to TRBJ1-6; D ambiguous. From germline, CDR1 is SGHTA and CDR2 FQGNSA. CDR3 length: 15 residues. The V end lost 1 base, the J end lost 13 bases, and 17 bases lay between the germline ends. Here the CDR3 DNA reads TGTGCCAGCAGCTTAGAAAGACGCCCGACGGGGCCCCTCCACTTT. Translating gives CASSLERRPTGPLHF.

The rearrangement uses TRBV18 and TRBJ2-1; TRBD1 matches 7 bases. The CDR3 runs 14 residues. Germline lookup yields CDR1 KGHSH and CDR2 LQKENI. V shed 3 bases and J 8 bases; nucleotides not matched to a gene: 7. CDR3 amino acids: CASSPSTGFHEQFF. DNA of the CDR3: TGTGCCAGCTCACCTTCGACAGGGTTCCATGAGCAGTTCTTC.

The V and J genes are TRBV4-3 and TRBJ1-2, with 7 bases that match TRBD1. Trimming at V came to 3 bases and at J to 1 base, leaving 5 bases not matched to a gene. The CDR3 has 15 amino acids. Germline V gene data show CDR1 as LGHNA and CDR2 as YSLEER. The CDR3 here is CASSHQGEGNYGYTF. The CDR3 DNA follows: TGCGCCAGCAGCCACCAGGGGGAAGGTAACTATGGCTACACCTTC.

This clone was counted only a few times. The CDR3 nucleotides read TGTGCCAGCAGCTTCCGGACAGGCCGCAATCAGCCCCAGCATTTT. Amino acid sequence: CASSFRTGRNQPQHF. The V gene is TRBV7-8, the J gene TRBJ1-5; 7 bases map to TRBD1. The CDR3 runs 15 residues. The germline gives CDR1 SGHVS, CDR2 FQNEAQ. V lost 3 bases and J lost 2; bases outside the gene matches: 4. Together with reference TRBV7-8 and TRBJ1-5, the CDR3 gives the full variable domain: GAGVSQSPRYKVAKRGQDVALRCDPISGHVSLFWYQQALGQGPEFLTYFQNEAQLDKSGLPSDRFFAERPEGSVSTLKIQRTQQEDSAVYLCASSFRTGRNQPQHFGDGTRLSIL.

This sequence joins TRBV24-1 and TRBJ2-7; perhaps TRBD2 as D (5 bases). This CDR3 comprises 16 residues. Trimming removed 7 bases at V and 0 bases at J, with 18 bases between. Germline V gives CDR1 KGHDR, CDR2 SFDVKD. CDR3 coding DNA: TGTGCCACCAGATCTCGAGGGCATCGGAGCTCCTACGAGCAGTACTTC. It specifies CATRSRGHRSSYEQYF.

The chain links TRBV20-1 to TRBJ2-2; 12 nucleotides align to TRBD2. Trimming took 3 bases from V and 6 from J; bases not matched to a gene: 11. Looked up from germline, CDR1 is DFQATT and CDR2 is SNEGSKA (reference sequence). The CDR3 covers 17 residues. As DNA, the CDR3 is TGCAGTGCTAGTGTCGTTCCTAGCGGGAGGGCGGCCGGGGAGCTGTTTTTT. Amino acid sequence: CSASVVPSGRAAGELFF.

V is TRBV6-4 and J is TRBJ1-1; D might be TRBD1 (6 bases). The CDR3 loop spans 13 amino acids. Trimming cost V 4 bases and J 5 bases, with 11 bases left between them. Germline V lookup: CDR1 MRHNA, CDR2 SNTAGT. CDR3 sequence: CASSATGPTEAFF. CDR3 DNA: TGTGCCAGCAGTGCTACAGGGCCTACTGAAGCTTTCTTT.

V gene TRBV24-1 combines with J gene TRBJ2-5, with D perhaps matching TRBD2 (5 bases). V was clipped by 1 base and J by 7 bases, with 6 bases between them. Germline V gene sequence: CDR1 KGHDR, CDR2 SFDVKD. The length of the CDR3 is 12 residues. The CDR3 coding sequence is TGTGCCACCAGTGATTTACGGGGGACCCAGTACTTC. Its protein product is CATSDLRGTQYF.

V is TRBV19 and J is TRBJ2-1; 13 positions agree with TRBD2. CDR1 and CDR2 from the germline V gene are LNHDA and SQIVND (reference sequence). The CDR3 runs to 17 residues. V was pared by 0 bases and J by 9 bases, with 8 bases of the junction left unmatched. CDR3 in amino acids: CASSIDLLAGGVSEQFF. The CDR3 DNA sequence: TGTGCCAGTAGTATAGACCTACTAGCGGGAGGGGTTAGTGAGCAGTTCTTC.

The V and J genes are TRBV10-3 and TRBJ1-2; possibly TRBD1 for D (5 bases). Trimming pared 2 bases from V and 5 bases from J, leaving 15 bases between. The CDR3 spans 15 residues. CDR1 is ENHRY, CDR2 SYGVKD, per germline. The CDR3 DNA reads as TGTGCCATCAGTGAGGATGGAGGGGACGCTTATGGCTACACCTTC. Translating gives CAISEDGGDAYGYTF.

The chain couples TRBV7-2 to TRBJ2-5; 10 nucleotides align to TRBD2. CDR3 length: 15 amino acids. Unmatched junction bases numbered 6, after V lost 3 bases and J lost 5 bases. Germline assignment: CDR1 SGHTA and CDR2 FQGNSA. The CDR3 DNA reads TGTGCCAGCAGCTTGGAGCGGGGGGGCGGGGAGACCCAGTACTTC. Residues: CASSLERGGGETQYF.